This T cell receptor beta chain was captured by sequencing in a study of T-cell reconstitution after alpha-beta-depleted transplantation in children. The TCRbeta library incorporated unique molecular identifiers. TCRdb reanalysed the PCR reads using MiXCR and keeps one entry per CDR3 protein. This sample yields about 90,000 distinct CDR3 sequences, of which about 8% are seen a single time; just under 7% belongs to the top ten. The clonotype was recovered from a human donor who donated a stem cell graft to a child with congenital amegakaryocytic thrombocytopenia. Sequenced here: PBMCs from the stem cell graft donor, sampled from the stem cell graft.

This CDR3 reads CASSPGLHGEQYF. The CDR3 DNA reads TGTGCCAGCAGCCCCGGCCTTCATGGCGAGCAGTACTTC. The genes are TRBV7-9 and TRBJ2-7; no clear D gene. CDR1 is SEHNR, CDR2 FQNEAQ, per germline (reference sequence). The V and J ends lost 5 bases and 6 bases respectively, with 14 bases between them. The CDR3 spans 13 residues.